This T cell receptor (beta chain) was sequenced in a study of blood T cell repertoires in COVID-19 (dated by TCRdb to the early 2020s). About the investigation overall: Samples covering the acute and convalescent phases of COVID-19 were provided by collaborators in the United States, Italy and Spain. Samples were obtained from the ongoing ImmuneRACE study (first 160 participants) and from about 1,300 subjects provided by 6 global collaborators. Subjects who had been exposed to COVID-19, were actively infected with it, or had recovered from it provided the deeply sampled blood TCRbeta repertoires that made up the dataset. The prospective study material was composed of cDNA or gDNA derived from T cells, B-cell-depleted T cells, or PBMCs. The repertoires were released in a freely available public database intended as a resource for research on the immune response to SARS-CoV-2. A de-identified subject ID, COVID-19 status, age in years and sex were almost always included in the sample metadata. Where available, HLA class I and class II types were taken from metadata supplied by the sample provider and were not determined by assay-based typing. Points the paper makes about the study in general: How much clinical and demographic metadata was included differed by source and by participant, and the metadata was provided uncurated.

V has 2 bases trimmed and J has 7 bases trimmed; junction bases matching no gene number 8. Per the germline V gene (reference sequence), MNHEY is the CDR1 and SMNVEV is the CDR2. From the cysteine through the phenylalanine, the CDR3 covers 18 amino acids. The entry retains the CDR3 DNA only, 54 bases that are in frame from base 1. The immunoSEQ Assay, a bias-controlled multiplex PCR, was used to amplify TCRbeta CDR3 regions from genomic DNA. The authors processed their data as follows. Nucleated cell counts per sample were estimated from amplification of reference gene primers within the assay. To quantify the absolute abundance of each unique TCRbeta CDR3 rearrangement, sequence reads were collapsed and filtered. Productive Simpson clonality was computed per sample as the square root of Simpson's diversity index over productive rearrangements. Sourced from immuneACCESS, this table was stored by TCRdb with only in-frame sequences that have V and J called. A share of the clones is absent; for the studies checked, an unresolved V gene accounts for under half, and the remainder has no known explanation. That table furnishes V, J and clone size, whereas the DNA furnished D and trimming. This sample lists about 300,000 clones; 91% were detected once. Around 2% of the sample is taken by the ten largest.

A word on this clone: Its antigen remains unidentified. No base quality values were provided; no much bigger clone lies one nucleotide off.

At one collaborating source in Seattle, patients were enrolled during active infection and were followed longitudinally through the course of disease. Collaborating institutions collected whole blood in K2EDTA tubes following their own protocols. Collaborator samples were shipped for TCRbeta analysis as frozen whole blood, isolated PBMCs, or DNA extracted from either sample type. The chain is assembled from TRBV27 and TRBJ2-6; the central 13 bases match TRBD2. This clonotype was obtained from a woman in her 30s with COVID-19, enrolled during active disease. The sequencing sample was made of peripheral blood. The CDR3 region has the sequence CASSLLLAGGEGANVLTF. DNA sequence: TGTGCCAGCAGTTTACTACTAGCGGGGGGGGAGGGCGCCAACGTCCTGACTTTC. The CDR3 plus the reference TRBV27 and TRBJ2-6 genes for the other parts give the full variable domain: EAQVTQNPRYLITVTGKKLTVTCSQNMNHEYMSWYRQDPGLGLRQIYYSMNVEVTDKGDVPEGYKVSRKEKRNFPLILESPSPNQTSLYFCASSLLLAGGEGANVLTFGAGSRLTVL.